In this sample, the clone carrying this T cell receptor beta chain turned up many times. V lost 0 bases, J lost 4 bases, and 10 bases stayed unmatched. Germline values: CDR1 DFQATT, CDR2 SNEGSKA (reference sequence). The CDR3 covers 16 residues. This sample stems from a study of CD8 T cells in ankylosing spondylitis. Construction of TCR beta libraries was performed using quantitative 5'-RACE with molecular barcodes. TCRdb used MiXCR to reprocess the 5' RACE reads, holding one entry per CDR3 protein. In the table there are some 250,000 distinct CDR3 sequences, about 24% of which are singletons. The clonotype was recovered from a male donor with ankylosing spondylitis or in good health (not recorded which). The J gene is TRBJ2-3, the V gene TRBV20-1, with 7 nucleotides matching TRBD2. Sequenced sample: blood, either unsorted or a sorted T cell fraction (not recorded which). Here the CDR3 DNA reads TGCAGTGCTAGAGATATGACGGGGGGTCTCGCAGATACGCAGTATTTT. This codes for CSARDMTGGLADTQYF.